One TCR beta chain is described in this entry. These data belong to a study of blood T cell repertoires in COVID-19. The overall study: Donors in the United States, Italy and Spain gave samples during acute or convalescent COVID-19.

Here immunoSEQ multiplex PCR was the method, and the copy in TCRdb shows in-frame clones only, minus some. The sample holds around 430,000 clones, approximately 90% seen once. CDR1 is MNHEY and CDR2 is SMNVEV in the germline V gene (reference sequence). This CDR3 is built from 15 residues. V shed 5 bases, J shed 8 bases, and the junction held 10 bases outside the gene matches. Sequencing was performed on PBMCs or T cells enriched from blood (not recorded which). This chain connects TRBV27 to TRBJ2-1; 9 bases line up with TRBD1. The sequence came from a woman in her forties or fifties who had recovered from COVID-19. The CDR3 sequence is CASSKPGTGSDEQFF. In nucleotides, the CDR3 is TGTGCCAGCAGTAAACCCGGGACAGGGTCCGATGAGCAGTTCTTC.